This T cell receptor (beta chain) is from a study of blood T cell repertoires in COVID-19 (dated by TCRdb to 2018 to 2021). About the investigation overall: Samples from collaborators originated in the United States, Italy and Spain and spanned both the acute and convalescent phases of COVID-19. The material from the prospective study consisted of cDNA or gDNA derived from T cells, B-cell-depleted T cells, or PBMCs. Subjects who had been exposed to COVID-19, were actively infected with it, or had recovered from it provided the deeply sampled blood TCRbeta repertoires that made up the dataset. The repertoires were released in a freely available public database intended as a resource for research on the immune response to SARS-CoV-2. Samples came from the ongoing ImmuneRACE study (first 160 participants) plus 1,254 subjects from 6 global collaborators. The sample metadata nearly always contained a de-identified subject ID, COVID-19 status, age in years and sex. HLA class I and class II types, where available, came from metadata supplied by the sample provider rather than from assay-based typing.

TCRbeta CDR3 regions were amplified from genomic DNA by means of the immunoSEQ Assay, a bias-controlled multiplex PCR. Regarding the original processing steps: The number of nucleated cells in each sample was estimated by amplification of reference gene primers within the assay. To quantify the absolute abundance of each unique TCRbeta CDR3 rearrangement, sequence reads were collapsed and filtered. Productive Simpson clonality was computed per sample as the square root of Simpson's diversity index over productive rearrangements. TCRdb retrieved this table from immuneACCESS and kept in-frame rearrangements only. Not all clones are present; in checked studies, unresolved V genes account for under half, and no reason is known for the remainder. D and trimming come from the DNA, and the V and J calls and clone size come from that table. Within this sample are tens of thousands of clones, with around 87% of them counted one time only. Around 4.5% of the sample belongs to the ten largest clones.

Collaborating institutions collected whole blood in K2EDTA tubes following their own protocols. For TCRbeta analysis, collaborators shipped samples in one of three forms: frozen whole blood, isolated PBMCs, or DNA extracted from either of those sample types. The paper as a whole reports these results and caveats: The quantity of clinical and demographic metadata differed by source and by participant and was supplied without curation.

The CDR3 contains 14 residues, cysteine and phenylalanine counted. The read is trimmed to its CDR3 DNA, 42 bases read in frame from base 1. The germline V gene specifies MNHEY as CDR1 and SVGAGI as CDR2. V is trimmed back by 4 bases and J by 6 bases, and the junction contains 4 bases that no gene match accounts for. With respect to this clone: Which antigen it targets is not known. No much larger clone is present one base from it, and per-base qualities are unavailable.

Recombination linked TRBV6-5 to TRBJ1-5; TRBD1 lines up with 9 middle nucleotides. Sequenced input: peripheral blood. The clonotype was recovered from a human donor in a cohort sampled during active COVID-19. The CDR3 region: CASSSTGGPQPQHF. In nucleotide form, the sequence is TGTGCCAGCAGTTCAACAGGGGGCCCTCAGCCCCAGCATTTT.